Listed here are 17 T cell receptor beta chains from one sample, sequenced in a study of blood T cell repertoires in COVID-19. The method was immunoSEQ multiplex PCR; TCRdb's version includes in-frame clones alone and lacks a portion of them. The sample yields 400,000 to 450,000 clones, over 75% seen once. The sample was PBMCs or T cells enriched from blood (not recorded which). These TCRs come from a man in his thirties or forties who had recovered from COVID-19.

This clone has just one count. The rearrangement joins TRBV19 to TRBJ1-1; 7 bases are shared with TRBD1. V shed 9 bases and J 3 bases; nucleotides not matched to a gene: 19. From germline, CDR1 is LNHDA and CDR2 SQIVND (reference sequence). This CDR3 has 17 amino acids. The CDR3 region is CASTFTRRTGFYTEAFF. The CDR3 DNA reads TGTGCCAGCACTTTTACGCGAAGGACAGGATTTTACACTGAAGCTTTCTTT.

In nucleotides, the CDR3 is TGTGCCAGCAGCCAAGATATACCCCGAGGGACTGAAGCTTTCTTT. Amino acid sequence: CASSQDIPRGTEAFF. The chain carries TRBV3-1 (or the pseudogene TRBV3-2) and TRBJ1-1; D remains unclear. V was shortened by 0 bases and J by 5 bases, with 13 bases between the two germline ends. Per the germline V gene, CDR1 is LGHDT and CDR2 is YNNKEL (reference sequence). This CDR3 has 15 amino acids.

The gene calls are TRBV5-8 and TRBJ2-7; 8 bases map to TRBD1. CDR3 length: 16 residues. V lost 0 bases to trimming and J lost 3 bases; unmatched junction nucleotides: 8. Germline V CDR1 and CDR2: SGHTS, YDEGEE. The DNA of the CDR3 is TGTGCCAGCAGCTTGGCCTTTGGACAGGGTTTCTACGAGCAGTACTTC. This codes for CASSLAFGQGFYEQYF.

CDR3 loop: CASSLRRWGEETQYF. The CDR3 bases are TGTGCCAGCAGCTTACGCCGATGGGGAGAAGAGACCCAGTACTTC. The chain combines TRBV5-6 with TRBJ2-5; D possibly corresponds to TRBD2 (5 bases). This CDR3 contains 15 residues. Germline loops: CDR1 SGHDT, CDR2 YYEEEE. Trimming cost V 2 bases and J 3 bases, with 14 bases left between them.

The V gene is TRBV10-3, the J gene TRBJ2-5, with D perhaps matching TRBD1 (6 bases). The CDR3 consists of 14 residues. The V end lost 6 bases, the J end lost 5 bases, and 16 bases lay between the germline ends. CDR1 is ENHRY, CDR2 SYGVKD, per germline. The DNA of the CDR3 is TGTGCCATCAGCGATCAGGGGAAGGGCGAGACCCAGTACTTC. This translates into CAISDQGKGETQYF.

This chain uses TRBV19 with TRBJ2-1; D is ambiguous. The CDR3 has 14 residues. The V gene's germline CDR1 is LNHDA and CDR2 SQIVND (reference sequence). V lost 5 bases and J lost 4, with 12 bases in between. The CDR3: CASSPGGIYNEQFF. The DNA for the CDR3 is TGTGCCAGTAGTCCCGGCGGAATTTACAATGAGCAGTTCTTC.

This clone came up a few times. This chain uses TRBV5-1 with TRBJ2-7, with a tentative D call TRBD2 (7 bases). Per the germline V gene, CDR1 is SGHRS and CDR2 is YFSETQ. V was shortened by 4 bases and J by 0 bases, with 14 bases between the two germline ends. CDR3 length: 15 amino acids. The CDR3 bases are TGCGCCAGCAGCCCCGTGGGGGGGCCCTCCTACGAGCAGTACTTC. This sequence encodes CASSPVGGPSYEQYF.

On this clone itself: The germline gene is not matched at one end of the junction; a read error may be the cause. The gene calls are TRBV6-5 and TRBJ1-6, with D perhaps matching TRBD1 (6 bases). CDR1 is MNHEY, CDR2 SVGAGI, per germline. CDR3 length: 13 residues. In nucleotides, the CDR3 is TGTGCCAGCAGGAGACAGGTCGATTCAGCCCTCCACTTT. Protein: CASRRQVDSALHF.

The V gene is TRBV5-8, the J gene TRBJ1-5, with TRBD1 matching over 7 bases. The CDR3 is 15 amino acids. Germline trimming cut 0 bases from V and 4 bases from J; bases unmatched to any gene: 4. The germline V gene encodes CDR1 SGHTS and CDR2 YDEGEE. Written as DNA, the CDR3 is TGTGCCAGCAGCTTGGGGCAGGGGGGTAATCAGCCCCAGCATTTT. It is translated as CASSLGQGGNQPQHF. Full variable domain (missing parts from reference TRBV5-8 and TRBJ1-5): EAGVTQSPTHLIKTRGQQATLRCSPISGHTSVYWYQQALGLGLQFLLWYDEGEERNRGNFPPRFSGRQFPNYSSELNVNALELEDSALYLCASSLGQGGNQPQHFGDGTRLSIL.

In regard to this clone: Other DNA sequences from this sample encode an identical CDR3 as well. This chain uses TRBV30 with TRBJ2-7; D is unclear. The CDR3 loop spans 11 amino acids. V was clipped by 2 bases and J by 2 bases, with 4 bases between them. Germline values: CDR1 GTSNPN, CDR2 SVGIG (reference sequence). The CDR3: CAWSITYEQYF. The CDR3 bases are TGTGCCTGGAGTATAACCTACGAGCAGTACTTC. Drawing the rest from reference TRBV30 and TRBJ2-7, the complete variable domain is SQTIHQWPATLVQPVGSPLSLECTVEGTSNPNLYWYRQAAGRGLQLLFYSVGIGQISSEVPQNLSASRPQDRQFILSSKKLLLSDSGFYLCAWSITYEQYFGPGTRLTVT.

V and J are TRBV27 and TRBJ1-4; 7 bases map to TRBD1. J gave up 8 bases and V 6 bases, and 9 bases lay outside the gene matches. This CDR3 is built from 14 residues. Germline-derived CDR1 and CDR2 are MNHEY and SMNVEV (reference sequence). The CDR3 region is CASRKPGQMEKLFF. CDR3 nucleotides: TGTGCCAGCAGAAAACCGGGACAGATGGAAAAACTGTTTTTT.

In this sample, this clone turned up many times. The chain joins TRBV4-1 to TRBJ2-3, with 12 bases identical to TRBD1. The CDR3 loop spans 18 amino acids. Trimming took 0 bases from V and 6 from J; bases not matched to a gene: 10. Per the germline V gene, CDR1 is MGHRA and CDR2 is YSYEKL. CDR3 sequence reads: CASSQEFGRDRGQDTQYF. Here the CDR3 DNA reads TGCGCCAGCAGCCAAGAGTTCGGTCGGGACAGGGGGCAGGATACGCAGTATTTT.

The rearrangement links TRBV10-3 to TRBJ1-2; D might be TRBD1 (6 bases). Germline V CDR1 and CDR2: ENHRY, SYGVKD. CDR3 size: 12 residues. V shed 5 bases and J shed 3 bases, with 7 bases lying between them. Here the CDR3 reads CAISRQDYGYTF. DNA of the CDR3: TGTGCCATCAGTCGACAGGACTATGGCTACACCTTC.

This sequence joins TRBV6-5 and TRBJ2-1; TRBD1 aligns across 7 bases. CDR1 is MNHEY and CDR2 is SVGAGI in the germline V gene. With V trimmed by 5 bases and J by 8 bases, 12 bases remained unmatched. The CDR3 has 15 residues. In nucleotides, the CDR3 is TGTGCCAGCAGTCCAACGACAGGGTGGGGTGATGAGCAGTTCTTC. Its translation: CASSPTTGWGDEQFF.

The chain couples TRBV14 to TRBJ1-6, with a possible D match to TRBD1 (5 bases). This CDR3 has 13 amino acids. Trimming shortened V by 3 bases and J by 6 bases, and 6 bases separated the two germline ends. Germline CDR1 is SGHDN and CDR2 is FVKESK. The CDR3 DNA reads as TGTGCCAGCAGCCAGGGGCTTAATTCACCCCTCCACTTT. Protein sequence: CASSQGLNSPLHF.

The V call is TRBV9, the J call TRBJ1-1, with 7 nucleotides matching TRBD1. V gave up 0 bases and J gave up 6 bases; unmatched junction bases: 11. From germline, CDR1 is SGDLS and CDR2 YYNGEE. The CDR3 loop spans 16 amino acids. CDR3 coding DNA: TGTGCCAGCAGCGTAGTCCAGGGACGAACAGGGGCTGAAGCTTTCTTT. It encodes CASSVVQGRTGAEAFF.

The chain joins TRBV5-1 to TRBJ1-3; D unresolved. The CDR3 loop spans 15 amino acids. V lost 5 bases and J 2 bases, leaving 14 bases between the germline ends. The V gene's germline CDR1 is SGHRS and CDR2 YFSETQ. The DNA of the CDR3 is TGCGCCAGCAGAACCAGCGGCCATACTGGAAACACCATATATTTT. Translation: CASRTSGHTGNTIYF.